The entry that follows covers one T cell receptor (beta chain) sequence. The data derive from a study of T-cell memory formation after mild COVID-19. MiXCR, run by TCRdb on the 5' RACE reads, gives a single entry per CDR3 protein. The sample lists about 400,000 distinct CDR3 sequences, more than 15% occurring once. The length of the CDR3 is 12 residues. CDR1 and CDR2 (germline): GTSNPN, SVGIG (reference sequence). Trimming stripped 3 bases from V and 5 bases from J, with 7 bases between. The receptor's source is a man aged 18 to 35 who had mild COVID-19 (a few samples of this study predate the infection). Cell type and time point are not known. Material: PBMCs or a T cell subset sorted from them (not recorded which). The chain employs TRBV30 and TRBJ2-2, with D maybe TRBD1 (6 bases). The CDR3 here is CAWRQGTGELFF. The DNA for the CDR3 is TGTGCCTGGAGGCAGGGGACCGGGGAGCTGTTTTTT.